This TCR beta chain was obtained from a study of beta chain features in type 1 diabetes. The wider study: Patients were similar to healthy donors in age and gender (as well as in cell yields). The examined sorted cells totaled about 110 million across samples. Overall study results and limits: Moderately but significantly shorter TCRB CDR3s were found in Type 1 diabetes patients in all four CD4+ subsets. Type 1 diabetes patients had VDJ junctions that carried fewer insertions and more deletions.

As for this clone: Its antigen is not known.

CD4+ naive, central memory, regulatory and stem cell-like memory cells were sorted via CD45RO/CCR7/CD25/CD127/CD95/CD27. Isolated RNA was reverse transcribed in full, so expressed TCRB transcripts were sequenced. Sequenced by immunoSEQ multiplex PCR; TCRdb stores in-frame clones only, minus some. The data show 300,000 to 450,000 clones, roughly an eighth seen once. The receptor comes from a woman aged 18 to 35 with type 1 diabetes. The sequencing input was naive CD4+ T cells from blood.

CDR3 loop: CASRLSLLVEGFF. The CDR3 coding sequence is TGTGCCAGCAGGCTCAGCTTACTGGTCGAGGGGTTCTTC. This chain connects TRBV2 to TRBJ2-1; maybe TRBD2 (5 bases). Germline-derived CDR1 and CDR2 are SNHLY and FYNNEI. This CDR3 has 13 amino acids. V was trimmed by 6 bases and J by 15 bases, leaving 21 bases between them.